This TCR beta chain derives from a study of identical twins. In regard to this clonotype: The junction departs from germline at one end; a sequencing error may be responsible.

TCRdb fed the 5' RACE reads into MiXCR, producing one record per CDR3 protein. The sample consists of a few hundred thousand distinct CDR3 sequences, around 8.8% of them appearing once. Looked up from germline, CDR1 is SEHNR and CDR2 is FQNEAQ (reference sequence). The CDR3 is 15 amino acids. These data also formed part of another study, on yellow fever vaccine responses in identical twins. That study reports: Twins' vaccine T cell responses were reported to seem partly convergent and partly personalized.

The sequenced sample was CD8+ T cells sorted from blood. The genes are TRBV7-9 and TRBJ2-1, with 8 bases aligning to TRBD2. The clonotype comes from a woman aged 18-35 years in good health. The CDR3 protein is CASSIDAGGNNEKFF. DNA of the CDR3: TGTGCCAGCAGTATCGACGCGGGGGGCAACAATGAGAAGTTCTTC.